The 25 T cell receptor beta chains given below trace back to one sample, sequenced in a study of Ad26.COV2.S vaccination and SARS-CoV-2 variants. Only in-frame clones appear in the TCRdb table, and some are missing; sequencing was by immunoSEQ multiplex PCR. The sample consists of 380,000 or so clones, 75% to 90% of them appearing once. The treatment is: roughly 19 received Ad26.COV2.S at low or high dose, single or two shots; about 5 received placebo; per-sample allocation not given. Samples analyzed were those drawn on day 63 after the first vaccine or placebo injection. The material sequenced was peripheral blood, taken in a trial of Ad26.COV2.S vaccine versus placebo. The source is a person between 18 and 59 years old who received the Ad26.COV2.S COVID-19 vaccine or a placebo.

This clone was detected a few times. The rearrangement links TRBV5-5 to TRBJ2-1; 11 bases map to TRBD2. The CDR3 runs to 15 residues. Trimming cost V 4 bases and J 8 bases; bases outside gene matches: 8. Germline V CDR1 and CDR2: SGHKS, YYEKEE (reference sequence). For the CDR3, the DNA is TGTGCCAGCAGCCTAGGGGCTAGCGGGAGGTATGAGCAGTTCTTC. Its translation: CASSLGASGRYEQFF.

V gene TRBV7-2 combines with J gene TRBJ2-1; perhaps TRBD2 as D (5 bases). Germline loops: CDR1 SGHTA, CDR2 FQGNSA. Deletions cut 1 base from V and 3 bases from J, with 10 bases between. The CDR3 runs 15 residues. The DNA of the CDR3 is TGTGCCAGCAGCTTAGGGACGGGGATCTACAATGAGCAGTTCTTC. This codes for CASSLGTGIYNEQFF.

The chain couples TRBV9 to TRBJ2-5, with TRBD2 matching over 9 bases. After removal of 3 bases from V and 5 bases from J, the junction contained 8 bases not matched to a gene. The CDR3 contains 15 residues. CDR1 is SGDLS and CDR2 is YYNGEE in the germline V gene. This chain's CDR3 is CASSGPGTSFETQYF. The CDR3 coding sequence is TGTGCCAGCAGCGGACCCGGGACTAGCTTCGAGACCCAGTACTTC.

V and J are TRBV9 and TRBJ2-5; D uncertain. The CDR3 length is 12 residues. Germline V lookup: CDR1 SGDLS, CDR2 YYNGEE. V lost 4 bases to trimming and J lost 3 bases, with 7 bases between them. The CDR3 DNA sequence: TGTGCCAGCAGCCCGACTGAAGAGACCCAGTACTTC. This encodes CASSPTEETQYF.

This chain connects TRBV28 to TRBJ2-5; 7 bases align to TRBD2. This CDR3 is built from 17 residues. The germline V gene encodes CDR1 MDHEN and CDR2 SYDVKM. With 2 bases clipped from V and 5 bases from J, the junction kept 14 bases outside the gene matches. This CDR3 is CASSLRARGTRSETQYF. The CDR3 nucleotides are TGTGCCAGCAGTTTAAGGGCGCGGGGGACGCGCAGCGAGACCCAGTACTTC.

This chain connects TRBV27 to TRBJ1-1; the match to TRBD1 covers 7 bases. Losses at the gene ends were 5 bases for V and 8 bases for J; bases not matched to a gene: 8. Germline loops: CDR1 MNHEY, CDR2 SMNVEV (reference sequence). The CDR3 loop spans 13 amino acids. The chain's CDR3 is CASSKAWTGEAFF. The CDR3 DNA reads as TGTGCCAGCAGTAAAGCGTGGACAGGAGAAGCTTTCTTT.

DNA for the CDR3: TGTGCCAGCAGTCAATACACTGAAGCTTTCTTT. The encoded protein is CASSQYTEAFF. V is TRBV12-3 or TRBV12-4 and J is TRBJ1-1; D is undetermined. V gave up 5 bases and J gave up 3 bases, with 4 bases separating them. The CDR3 contains 11 residues.

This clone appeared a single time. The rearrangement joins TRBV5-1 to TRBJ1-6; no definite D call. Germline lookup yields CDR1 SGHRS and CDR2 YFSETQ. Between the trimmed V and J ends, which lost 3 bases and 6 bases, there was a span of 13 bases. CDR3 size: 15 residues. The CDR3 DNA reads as TGCGCCAGCAGCTCGGCACAGACACCTAATTCACCCCTCCACTTT. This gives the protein CASSSAQTPNSPLHF.

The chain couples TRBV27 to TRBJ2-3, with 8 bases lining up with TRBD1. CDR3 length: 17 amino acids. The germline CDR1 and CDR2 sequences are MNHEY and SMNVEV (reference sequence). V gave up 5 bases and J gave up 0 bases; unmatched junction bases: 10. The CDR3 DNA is TGTGCCAGCAGTCCCGGGACAGGCGTTTTGAGCACAGATACGCAGTATTTT. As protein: CASSPGTGVLSTDTQYF.

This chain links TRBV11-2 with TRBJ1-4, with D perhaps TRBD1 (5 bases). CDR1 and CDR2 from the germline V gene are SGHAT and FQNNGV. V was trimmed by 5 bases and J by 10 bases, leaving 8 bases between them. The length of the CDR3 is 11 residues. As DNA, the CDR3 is TGTGCCAGCAGCAGGGGTGGAAAACTGTTTTTT. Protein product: CASSRGGKLFF.

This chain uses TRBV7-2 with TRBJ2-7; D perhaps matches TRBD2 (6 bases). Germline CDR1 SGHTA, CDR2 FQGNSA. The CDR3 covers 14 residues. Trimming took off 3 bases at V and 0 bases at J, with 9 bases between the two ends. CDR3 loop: CASSFGSSSYEQYF. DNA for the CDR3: TGTGCCAGCAGCTTCGGGAGTAGCTCCTACGAGCAGTACTTC. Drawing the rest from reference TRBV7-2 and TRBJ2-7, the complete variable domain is GAGVSQSPSNKVTEKGKDVELRCDPISGHTALYWYRQSLGQGLEFLIYFQGNSAPDKSGLPSDRFSAERTGGSVSTLTIQRTQQEDSAVYLCASSFGSSSYEQYFGPGTRLTVT.

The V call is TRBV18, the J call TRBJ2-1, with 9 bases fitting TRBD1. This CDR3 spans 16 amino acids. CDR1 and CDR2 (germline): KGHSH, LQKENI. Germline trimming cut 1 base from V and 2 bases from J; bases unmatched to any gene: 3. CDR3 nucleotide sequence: TGTGCCAGCTCACCACTACGGACAGGGGCCTACAATGAGCAGTTCTTC. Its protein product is CASSPLRTGAYNEQFF. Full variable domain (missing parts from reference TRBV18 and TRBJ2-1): NAGVMQNPRHLVRRRGQEARLRCSPMKGHSHVYWYRQLPEEGLKFMVYLQKENIIDESGMPKERFSAEFPKEGPSILRIQQVVRGDSAAYFCASSPLRTGAYNEQFFGPGTRLTVL.

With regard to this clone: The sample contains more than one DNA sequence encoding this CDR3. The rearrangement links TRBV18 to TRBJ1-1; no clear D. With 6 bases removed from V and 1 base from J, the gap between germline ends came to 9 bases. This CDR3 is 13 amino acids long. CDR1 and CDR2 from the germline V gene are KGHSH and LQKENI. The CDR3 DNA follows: TGTGCCAGCTCGTCCGACGGGAACACTGAAGCTTTCTTT. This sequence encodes CASSSDGNTEAFF. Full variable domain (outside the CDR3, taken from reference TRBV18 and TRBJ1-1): NAGVMQNPRHLVRRRGQEARLRCSPMKGHSHVYWYRQLPEEGLKFMVYLQKENIIDESGMPKERFSAEFPKEGPSILRIQQVVRGDSAAYFCASSSDGNTEAFFGQGTRLTVV.

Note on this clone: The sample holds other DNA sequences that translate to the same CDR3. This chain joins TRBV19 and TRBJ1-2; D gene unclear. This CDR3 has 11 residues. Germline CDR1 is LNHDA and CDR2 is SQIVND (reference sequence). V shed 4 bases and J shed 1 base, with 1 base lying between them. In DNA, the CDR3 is TGTGCCAGTAGTAGTAACTATGGCTACACCTTC. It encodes CASSSNYGYTF.

CDR3 region: CASSSQGNTGELFF. CDR3 in DNA: TGTGCCAGCAGCTCCCAGGGGAACACCGGGGAGCTGTTTTTT. The chain couples TRBV7-3 to TRBJ2-2; D might be TRBD1 (5 bases). The CDR3 loop spans 14 amino acids. V was shortened by 4 bases and J by 1 base, with 7 bases between the two germline ends. Per germline, CDR1 SGHTA and CDR2 FQGTGA.

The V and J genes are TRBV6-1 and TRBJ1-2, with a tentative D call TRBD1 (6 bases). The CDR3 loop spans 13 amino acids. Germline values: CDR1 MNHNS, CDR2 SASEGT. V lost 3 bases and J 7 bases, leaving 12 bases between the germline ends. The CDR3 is CASSDQGIGGYTF. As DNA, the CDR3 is TGTGCCAGCAGTGATCAGGGGATCGGTGGCTACACCTTC.

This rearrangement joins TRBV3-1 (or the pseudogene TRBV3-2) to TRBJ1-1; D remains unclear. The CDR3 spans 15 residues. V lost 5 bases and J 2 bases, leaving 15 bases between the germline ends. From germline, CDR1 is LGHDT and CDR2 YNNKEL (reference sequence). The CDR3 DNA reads TGTGCCAGCAGCACACCGGGAAACATTAACACTGAAGCTTTCTTT. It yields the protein CASSTPGNINTEAFF.

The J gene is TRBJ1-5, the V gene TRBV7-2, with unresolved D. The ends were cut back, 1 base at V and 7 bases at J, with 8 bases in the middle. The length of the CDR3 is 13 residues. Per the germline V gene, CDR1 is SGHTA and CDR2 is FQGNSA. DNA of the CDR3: TGTGCCAGCAGCTTAGGCCTCTCACAGCCCCAGCATTTT. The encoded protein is CASSLGLSQPQHF.

Here the CDR3 DNA reads TGTGCCAGCAGTCATTTAACCGGGGAGCTGTTTTTT. Its protein is CASSHLTGELFF. The genes are TRBV2 and TRBJ2-2; D gene ambiguous. Trimming removed 5 bases from V and 5 bases from J, with 6 bases in between. Looked up from germline, CDR1 is SNHLY and CDR2 is FYNNEI. This CDR3 region has 12 residues.

DNA for the CDR3: TGTGCCAGCAGCCGTCGTGCAACTAATGAAAAACTGTTTTTT. This gives the protein CASSRRATNEKLFF. V usage is TRBV3-1 (or the pseudogene TRBV3-2) and J usage is TRBJ1-4; D gene uncertain. CDR3 length equals 14 residues. Germline CDR1 LGHDT, CDR2 YNNKEL (reference sequence). Between the trimmed V and J ends, which lost 4 bases and 0 bases, there was a span of 6 bases.

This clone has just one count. The CDR3 nucleotides are TGTGCCAGCAGCTTAGATGGGGGCGAAGATACGCAGTATTTT. Amino acids: CASSLDGGEDTQYF. The rearrangement uses TRBV7-9 and TRBJ2-3, with D maybe TRBD1 (6 bases). The CDR3 covers 14 residues. V was cut by 1 base and J by 5 bases, with 10 bases left in between. Germline CDR1 and CDR2: SEHNR and FQNEAQ (reference sequence).

DNA for the CDR3: TGTGCCAGCAGCCACCTCGGGACAGGGGTACACAATGAGCAGTTCTTC. This encodes CASSHLGTGVHNEQFF. This chain connects TRBV14 to TRBJ2-1; the match to TRBD1 covers 10 bases. With 3 bases clipped from V and 5 bases from J, the junction kept 7 bases outside the gene matches. The germline gives CDR1 SGHDN, CDR2 FVKESK. The CDR3 has 16 amino acids. The full variable domain, completed using reference TRBV14 and TRBJ2-1, is EAGVTQFPSHSVIEKGQTVTLRCDPISGHDNLYWYRRVMGKEIKFLLHFVKESKQDESGMPNNRFLAERTGGTYSTLKVQPAELEDSGVYFCASSHLGTGVHNEQFFGPGTRLTVL.

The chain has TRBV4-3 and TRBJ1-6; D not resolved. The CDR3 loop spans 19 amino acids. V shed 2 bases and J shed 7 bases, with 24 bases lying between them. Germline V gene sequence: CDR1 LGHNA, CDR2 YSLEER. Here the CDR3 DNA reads TGCGCCAGCAGCCAAATTGCACCGGGCCCTGAATTTCCAAATTCACCCCTCCACTTT. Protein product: CASSQIAPGPEFPNSPLHF.

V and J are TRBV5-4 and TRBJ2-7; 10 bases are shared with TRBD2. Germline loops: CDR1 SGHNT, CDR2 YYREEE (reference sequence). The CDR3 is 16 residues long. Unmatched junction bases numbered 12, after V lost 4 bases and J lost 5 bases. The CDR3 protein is CASSLGTGTSVDEQYF. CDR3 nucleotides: TGTGCCAGCAGCCTAGGGACCGGGACTAGCGTCGACGAGCAGTACTTC.

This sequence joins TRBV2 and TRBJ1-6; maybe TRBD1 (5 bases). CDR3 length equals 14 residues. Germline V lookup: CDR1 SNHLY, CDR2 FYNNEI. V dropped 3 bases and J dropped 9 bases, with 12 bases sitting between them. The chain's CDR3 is CASSDWGYGSPLHF. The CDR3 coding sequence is TGTGCCAGCAGTGACTGGGGGTATGGTTCACCCCTCCACTTT.